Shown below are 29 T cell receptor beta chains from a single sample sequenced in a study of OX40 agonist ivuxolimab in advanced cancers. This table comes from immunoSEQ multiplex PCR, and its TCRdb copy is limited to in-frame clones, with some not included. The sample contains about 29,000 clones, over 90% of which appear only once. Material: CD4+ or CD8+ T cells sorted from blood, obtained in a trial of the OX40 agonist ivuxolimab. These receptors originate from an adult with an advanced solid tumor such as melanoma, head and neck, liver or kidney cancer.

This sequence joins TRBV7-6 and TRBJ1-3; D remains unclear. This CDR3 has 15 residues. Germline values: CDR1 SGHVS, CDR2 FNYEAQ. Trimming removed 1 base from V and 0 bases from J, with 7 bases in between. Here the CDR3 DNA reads TGTGCCAGCAGCTTAGGCGGCGGCTCTGGAAACACCATATATTTT. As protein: CASSLGGGSGNTIYF.

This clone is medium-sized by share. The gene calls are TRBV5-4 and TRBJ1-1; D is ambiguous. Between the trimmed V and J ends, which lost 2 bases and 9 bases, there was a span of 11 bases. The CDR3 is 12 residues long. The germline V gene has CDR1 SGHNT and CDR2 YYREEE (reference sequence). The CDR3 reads CASSFDRLQAFF. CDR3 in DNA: TGTGCCAGCAGCTTTGATCGACTACAAGCTTTCTTT.

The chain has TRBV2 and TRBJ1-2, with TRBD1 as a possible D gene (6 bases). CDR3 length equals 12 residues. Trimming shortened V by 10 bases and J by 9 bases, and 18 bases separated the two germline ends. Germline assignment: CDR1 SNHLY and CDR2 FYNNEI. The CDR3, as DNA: TGTGCCACCCTGGACAGAAGAAACAGCTACACCTTC. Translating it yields CATLDRRNSYTF.

The CDR3 loop reads CASSPPGVTGELFF. CDR3 in DNA: TGTGCCAGCAGCCCACCGGGAGTCACCGGGGAGCTGTTTTTT. This chain connects TRBV11-1 to TRBJ2-2; D is perhaps TRBD2 (6 bases). The V gene lost 5 bases and the J gene lost 4 bases, with 11 bases spanning the gap. The CDR3 runs to 14 residues. CDR1 is SGHAT, CDR2 FQDESV, per germline (reference sequence). The full variable domain, its missing parts supplied by reference TRBV11-1 and TRBJ2-2, is EAEVAQSPRYKITEKSQAVAFWCDPISGHATLYWYRQILGQGPELLVQFQDESVVDDSQLPKDRFSAERLKGVDSTLKIQPAELGDSAMYLCASSPPGVTGELFFGEGSRLTVL.

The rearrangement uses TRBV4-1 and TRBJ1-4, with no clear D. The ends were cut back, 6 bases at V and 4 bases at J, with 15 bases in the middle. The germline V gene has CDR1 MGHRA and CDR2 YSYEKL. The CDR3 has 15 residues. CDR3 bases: TGCGCCAGCAGTCTATTGGCAGGTAGTAATGAAAAACTGTTTTTT. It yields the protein CASSLLAGSNEKLFF.

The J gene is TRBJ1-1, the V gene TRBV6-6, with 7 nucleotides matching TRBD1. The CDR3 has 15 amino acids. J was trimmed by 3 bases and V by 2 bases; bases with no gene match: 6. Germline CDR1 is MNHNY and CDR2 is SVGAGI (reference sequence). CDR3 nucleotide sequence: TGTGCCAGCAGTTACCCGGGACAGTTGCACACTGAAGCTTTCTTT. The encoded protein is CASSYPGQLHTEAFF.

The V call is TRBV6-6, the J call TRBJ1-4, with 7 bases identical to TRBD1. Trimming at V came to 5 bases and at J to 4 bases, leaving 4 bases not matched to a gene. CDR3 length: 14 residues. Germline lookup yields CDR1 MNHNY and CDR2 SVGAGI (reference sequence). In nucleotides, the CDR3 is TGTGCCAGCAGTGAGACAGGGAGTAATGAAAAACTGTTTTTT. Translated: CASSETGSNEKLFF.

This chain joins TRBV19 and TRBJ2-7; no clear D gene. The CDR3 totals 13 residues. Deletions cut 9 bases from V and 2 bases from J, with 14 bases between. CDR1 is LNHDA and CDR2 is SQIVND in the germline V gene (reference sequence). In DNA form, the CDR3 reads TGTGCCAGCCGCCAGAAAGGTACCTACGAGCAGTACTTC. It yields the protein CASRQKGTYEQYF.

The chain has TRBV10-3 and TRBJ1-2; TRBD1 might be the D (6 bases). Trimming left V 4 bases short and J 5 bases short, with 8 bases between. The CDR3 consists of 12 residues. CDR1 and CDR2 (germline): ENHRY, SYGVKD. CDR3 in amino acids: CAISGTAYGYTF. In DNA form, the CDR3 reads TGTGCCATCAGTGGGACAGCTTATGGCTACACCTTC.

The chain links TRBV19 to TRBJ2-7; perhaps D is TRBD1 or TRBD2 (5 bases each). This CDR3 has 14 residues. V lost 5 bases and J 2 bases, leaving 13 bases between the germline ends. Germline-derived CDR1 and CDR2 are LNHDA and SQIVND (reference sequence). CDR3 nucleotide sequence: TGTGCCAGTAGTGCTGGGACCGGTGCCTACGAGCAGTACTTC. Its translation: CASSAGTGAYEQYF.

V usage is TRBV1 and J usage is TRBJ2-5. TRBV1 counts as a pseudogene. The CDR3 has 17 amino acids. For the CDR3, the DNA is TGCACCAGCAGCCAAGGAAGGGGTTCCAGCGGCCAAGAGACCCAGTACTTC. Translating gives CTSSQGRGSSGQETQYF.

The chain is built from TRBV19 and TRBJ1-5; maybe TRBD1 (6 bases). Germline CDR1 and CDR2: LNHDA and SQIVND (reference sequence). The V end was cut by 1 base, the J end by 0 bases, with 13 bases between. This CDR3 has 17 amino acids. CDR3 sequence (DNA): TGTGCCAGTAGTATAGGAGGGGGGAGATATAGCAATCAGCCCCAGCATTTT. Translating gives CASSIGGGRYSNQPQHF.

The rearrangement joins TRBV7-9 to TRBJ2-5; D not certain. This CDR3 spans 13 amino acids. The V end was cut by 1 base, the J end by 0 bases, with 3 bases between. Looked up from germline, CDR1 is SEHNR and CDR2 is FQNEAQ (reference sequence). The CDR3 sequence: CASSLVNQETQYF. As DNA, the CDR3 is TGTGCCAGCAGCTTAGTGAACCAAGAGACCCAGTACTTC.

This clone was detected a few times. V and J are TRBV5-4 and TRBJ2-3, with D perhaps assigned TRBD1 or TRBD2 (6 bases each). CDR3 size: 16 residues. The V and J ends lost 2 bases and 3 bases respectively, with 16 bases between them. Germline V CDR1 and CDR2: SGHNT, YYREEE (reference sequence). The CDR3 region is CASSFPEGEATDTQYF. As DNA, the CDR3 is TGTGCCAGCAGCTTTCCTGAGGGGGAGGCGACAGATACGCAGTATTTT.

CDR3 in DNA: TGTGCCAGTAGTATACACGAGAGTGGTTACAATGAGCAGTTCTTC. Its translation is CASSIHESGYNEQFF. The J gene is TRBJ2-1, the V gene TRBV19; D not certain. V was clipped by 2 bases and J by 4 bases, with 12 bases between them. This CDR3 region has 15 residues. Germline CDR1 and CDR2: LNHDA and SQIVND (reference sequence).

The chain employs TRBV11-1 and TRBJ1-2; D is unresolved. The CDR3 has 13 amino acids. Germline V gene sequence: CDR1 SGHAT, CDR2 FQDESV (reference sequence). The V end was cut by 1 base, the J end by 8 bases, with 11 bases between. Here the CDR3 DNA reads TGTGCCAGCAGCTTAGAAGGGATAGGCGGCTACACCTTC. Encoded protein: CASSLEGIGGYTF. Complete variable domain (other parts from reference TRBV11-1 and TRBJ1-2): EAEVAQSPRYKITEKSQAVAFWCDPISGHATLYWYRQILGQGPELLVQFQDESVVDDSQLPKDRFSAERLKGVDSTLKIQPAELGDSAMYLCASSLEGIGGYTFGSGTRLTVV.

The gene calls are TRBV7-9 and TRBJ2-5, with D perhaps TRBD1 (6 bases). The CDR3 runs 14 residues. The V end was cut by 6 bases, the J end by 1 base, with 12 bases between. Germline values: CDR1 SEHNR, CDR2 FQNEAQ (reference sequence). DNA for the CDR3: TGTGCCAGCAGGATAGGGGGTCTCCAAGAGACCCAGTACTTC. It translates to CASRIGGLQETQYF.

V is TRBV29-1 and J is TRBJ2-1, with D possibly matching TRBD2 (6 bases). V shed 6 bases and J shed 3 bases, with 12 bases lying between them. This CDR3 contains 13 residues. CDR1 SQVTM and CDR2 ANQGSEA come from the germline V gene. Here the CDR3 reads CSVPTRNYNEQFF. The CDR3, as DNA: TGCAGCGTACCGACTAGAAACTACAATGAGCAGTTCTTC.

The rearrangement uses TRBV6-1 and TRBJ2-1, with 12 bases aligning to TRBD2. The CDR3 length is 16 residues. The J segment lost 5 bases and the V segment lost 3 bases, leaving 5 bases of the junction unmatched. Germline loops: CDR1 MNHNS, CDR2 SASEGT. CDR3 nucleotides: TGTGCCAGCAGTGATCGGACTAGCGGGGTTAACAATGAGCAGTTCTTC. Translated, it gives CASSDRTSGVNNEQFF.

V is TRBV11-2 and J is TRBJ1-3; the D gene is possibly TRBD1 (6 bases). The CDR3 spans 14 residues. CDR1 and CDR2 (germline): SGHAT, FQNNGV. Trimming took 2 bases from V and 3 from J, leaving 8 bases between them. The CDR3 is CASSLKQGGNTIYF. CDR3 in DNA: TGTGCCAGCAGCTTAAAACAGGGTGGAAACACCATATATTTT.

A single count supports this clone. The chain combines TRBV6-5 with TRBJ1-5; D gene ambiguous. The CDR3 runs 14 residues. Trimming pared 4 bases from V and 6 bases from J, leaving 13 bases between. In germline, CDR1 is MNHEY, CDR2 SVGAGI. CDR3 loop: CASSWTADGQPQHF. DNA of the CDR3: TGTGCCAGCAGTTGGACGGCCGACGGTCAGCCCCAGCATTTT.

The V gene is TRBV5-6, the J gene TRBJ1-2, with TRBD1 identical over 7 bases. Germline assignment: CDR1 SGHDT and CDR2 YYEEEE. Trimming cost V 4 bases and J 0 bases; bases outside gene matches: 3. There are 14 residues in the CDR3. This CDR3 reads CASSAGQSNYGYTF. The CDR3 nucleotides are TGTGCCAGCAGCGCGGGACAGTCTAACTATGGCTACACCTTC.

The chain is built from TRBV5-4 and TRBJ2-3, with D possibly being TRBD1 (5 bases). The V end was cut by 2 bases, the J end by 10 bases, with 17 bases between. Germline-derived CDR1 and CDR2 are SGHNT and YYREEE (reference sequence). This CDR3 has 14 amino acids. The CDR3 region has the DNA TGTGCCAGCAGCTTCGAAGTGGACATGTCCTCGCAGTATTTT. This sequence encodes CASSFEVDMSSQYF.

This chain's CDR3 is CSALPAFF. DNA of the CDR3: TGCAGTGCTCTACCGGCTTTCTTT. The V gene is TRBV20-1, the J gene TRBJ1-1; D unclear. The CDR3 runs to 8 residues. Trimming stripped 5 bases from V and 11 bases from J, with 6 bases between. CDR1 and CDR2 from the germline V gene are DFQATT and SNEGSKA (reference sequence).

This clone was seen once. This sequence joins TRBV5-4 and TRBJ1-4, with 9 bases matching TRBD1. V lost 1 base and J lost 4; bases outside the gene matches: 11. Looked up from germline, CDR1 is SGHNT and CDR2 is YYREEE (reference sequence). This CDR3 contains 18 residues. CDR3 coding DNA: TGTGCCAGCAGCTTGAAGGGACAGGGATTAGCGGGTAATGAAAAACTGTTTTTT. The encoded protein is CASSLKGQGLAGNEKLFF.

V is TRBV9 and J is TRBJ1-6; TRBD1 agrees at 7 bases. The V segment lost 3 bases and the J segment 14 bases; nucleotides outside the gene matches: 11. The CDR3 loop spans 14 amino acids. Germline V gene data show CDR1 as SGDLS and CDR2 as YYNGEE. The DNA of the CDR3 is TGTGCCAGCAGCGCCCGGGACAGCCATTATTCCCTCCACTTT. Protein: CASSARDSHYSLHF.

The CDR3 protein is CASRHRDDYGYTF. CDR3 nucleotide sequence: TGTGCCAGCAGGCACCGGGACGACTATGGCTACACCTTC. This sequence joins TRBV6-5 and TRBJ1-2; D possibly corresponds to TRBD1 (5 bases). V was pared by 6 bases and J by 3 bases, with 11 bases between. This CDR3 is 13 amino acids long. Per germline, CDR1 MNHEY and CDR2 SVGAGI.

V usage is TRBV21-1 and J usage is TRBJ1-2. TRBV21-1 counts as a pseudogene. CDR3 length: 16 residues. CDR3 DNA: TGTGCCAGCAGCAACCCCCCGAGTCCCTTTTGGTATGGCTACACCTTC. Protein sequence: CASSNPPSPFWYGYTF.

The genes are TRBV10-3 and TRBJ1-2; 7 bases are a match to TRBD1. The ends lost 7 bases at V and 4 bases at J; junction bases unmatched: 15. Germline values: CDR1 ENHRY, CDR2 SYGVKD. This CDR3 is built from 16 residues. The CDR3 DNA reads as TGTGCCATCAACCCACATGGACAGGAAATAGCCTATGGCTACACCTTC. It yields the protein CAINPHGQEIAYGYTF.